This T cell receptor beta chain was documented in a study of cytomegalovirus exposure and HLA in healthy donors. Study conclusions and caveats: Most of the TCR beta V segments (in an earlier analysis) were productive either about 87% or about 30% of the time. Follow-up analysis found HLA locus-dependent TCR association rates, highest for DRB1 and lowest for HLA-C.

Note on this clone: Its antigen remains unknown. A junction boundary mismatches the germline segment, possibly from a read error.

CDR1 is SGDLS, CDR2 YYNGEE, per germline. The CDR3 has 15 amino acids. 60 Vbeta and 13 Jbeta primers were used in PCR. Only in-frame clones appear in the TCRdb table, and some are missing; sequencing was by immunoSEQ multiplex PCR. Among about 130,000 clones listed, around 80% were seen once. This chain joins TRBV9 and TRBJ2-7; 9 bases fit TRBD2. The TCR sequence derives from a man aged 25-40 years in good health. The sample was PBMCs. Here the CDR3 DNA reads TGTGCCGGCAGCCTCGGGACTAGCATCTCATCCGAGCAGTACTTC. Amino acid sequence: CAGSLGTSISSEQYF.